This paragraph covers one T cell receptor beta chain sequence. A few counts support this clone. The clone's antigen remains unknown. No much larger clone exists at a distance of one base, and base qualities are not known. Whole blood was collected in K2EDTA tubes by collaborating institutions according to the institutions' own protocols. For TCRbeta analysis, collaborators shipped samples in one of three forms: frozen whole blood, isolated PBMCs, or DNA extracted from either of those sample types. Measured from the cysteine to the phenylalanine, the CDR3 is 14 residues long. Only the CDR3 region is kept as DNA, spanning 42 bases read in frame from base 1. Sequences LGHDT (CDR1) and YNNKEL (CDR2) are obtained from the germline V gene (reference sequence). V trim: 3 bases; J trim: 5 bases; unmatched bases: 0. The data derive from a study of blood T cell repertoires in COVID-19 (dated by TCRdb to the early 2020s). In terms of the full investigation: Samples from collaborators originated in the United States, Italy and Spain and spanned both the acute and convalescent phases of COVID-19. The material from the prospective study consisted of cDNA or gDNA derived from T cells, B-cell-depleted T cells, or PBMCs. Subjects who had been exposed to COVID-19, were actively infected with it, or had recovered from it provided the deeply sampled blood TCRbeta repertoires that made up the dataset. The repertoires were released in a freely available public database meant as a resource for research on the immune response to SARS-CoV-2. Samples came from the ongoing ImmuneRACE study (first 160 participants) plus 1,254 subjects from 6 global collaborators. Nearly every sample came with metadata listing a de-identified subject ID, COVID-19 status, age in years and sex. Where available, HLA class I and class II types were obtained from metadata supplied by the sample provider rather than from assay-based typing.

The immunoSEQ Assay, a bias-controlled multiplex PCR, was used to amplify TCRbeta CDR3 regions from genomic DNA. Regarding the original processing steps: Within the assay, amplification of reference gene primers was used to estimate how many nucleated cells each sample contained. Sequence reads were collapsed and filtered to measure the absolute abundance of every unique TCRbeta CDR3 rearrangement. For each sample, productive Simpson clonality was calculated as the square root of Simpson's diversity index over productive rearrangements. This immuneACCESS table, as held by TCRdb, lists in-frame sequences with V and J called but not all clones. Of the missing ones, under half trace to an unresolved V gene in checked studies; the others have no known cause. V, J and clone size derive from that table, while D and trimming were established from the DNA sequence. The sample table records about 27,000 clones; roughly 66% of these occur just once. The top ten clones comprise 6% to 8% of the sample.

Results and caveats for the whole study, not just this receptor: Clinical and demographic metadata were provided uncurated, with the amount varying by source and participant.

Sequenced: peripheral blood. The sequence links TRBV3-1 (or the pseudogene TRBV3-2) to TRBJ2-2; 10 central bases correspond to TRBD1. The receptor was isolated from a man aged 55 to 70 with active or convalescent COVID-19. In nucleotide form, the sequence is TGTGCCAGCAGCCAGGGACAGGGGACCGGGGAGCTGTTTTTT. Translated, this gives CASSQGQGTGELFF.